Following are 13 T cell receptor beta chains from one sample sequenced in a study of T cell changes during pregnancy in multiple sclerosis. TCRdb keeps only in-frame clones here, not all; method: immunoSEQ multiplex PCR. The sample has under 85,000 clones, almost 90% seen once; the top ten hold 8% to 9.5%. This specimen consisted of peripheral blood, obtained after pregnancy. These receptors all stem from a female donor in good health, enrolled as a control in a pregnancy study.

This chain uses TRBV11-2 with TRBJ2-7; D remains ambiguous. This CDR3 comprises 15 residues. Trimming pared 3 bases from V and 6 bases from J, leaving 18 bases between. CDR1 and CDR2 from the germline V gene are SGHAT and FQNNGV. The CDR3 sequence is CASSFLSYRVGEQYF. DNA of the CDR3: TGTGCCAGCAGCTTCCTCTCCTATAGAGTCGGCGAGCAGTACTTC.

A few counts support this clone. The V and J genes are TRBV14 and TRBJ2-5; TRBD1 is a possible D gene (6 bases). The V gene lost 1 base and the J gene lost 4 bases, with 13 bases spanning the gap. The length of the CDR3 is 15 residues. CDR1 and CDR2 (germline): SGHDN, FVKESK. This CDR3 reads CASSQVGPRGETQYF. Here the CDR3 DNA reads TGTGCCAGCAGCCAAGTAGGCCCCAGGGGAGAGACCCAGTACTTC.

The chain uses TRBV4-1 and TRBJ2-7; a possible D gene is TRBD1 (6 bases). Germline values: CDR1 MGHRA, CDR2 YSYEKL. V dropped 4 bases and J dropped 4 bases, with 11 bases sitting between them. The CDR3 is made up of 13 amino acids. The CDR3 here is CASSPSRGYEQYF. The CDR3 DNA follows: TGCGCCAGCAGCCCTTCAAGGGGGTACGAGCAGTACTTC.

The chain uses TRBV7-7 and TRBJ2-3; D unclear. CDR1 and CDR2 (germline): SSHAT, FNYEAQ (reference sequence). With 7 bases removed from V and 0 bases from J, the gap between germline ends came to 17 bases. The CDR3 is made up of 16 amino acids. CDR3 in amino acids: CASTPLGAGSTDTQYF. The CDR3 coding sequence is TGTGCCAGCACTCCCCTAGGCGCCGGGAGCACAGATACGCAGTATTTT.

The rearrangement joins TRBV7-9 to TRBJ1-4; possible D gene TRBD1, 6 bases. Germline V gene lookup returns CDR1 SEHNR and CDR2 FQNEAQ (reference sequence). Trimming took 2 bases from V and 12 from J, leaving 7 bases between them. The CDR3 loop spans 11 amino acids. The CDR3 sequence: CASSLSGELFF. The CDR3 DNA is TGTGCCAGCAGCTTATCAGGGGAACTGTTTTTT.

V usage is TRBV7-2 and J usage is TRBJ1-1; no firm D call. From germline, CDR1 is SGHTA and CDR2 FQGNSA. Between the trimmed V and J ends, which lost 2 bases and 6 bases, there was a span of 19 bases. The CDR3 sequence is 16 residues long. The CDR3 coding sequence is TGTGCCAGCAGCTTAAGAGTTCGGGATTATCGCCCTGAAGCTTTCTTT. It codes for CASSLRVRDYRPEAFF.

This chain links TRBV28 with TRBJ2-7; no clear D. V was pared by 4 bases and J by 2 bases, with 3 bases between. This CDR3 is 11 amino acids long. Germline V gene data show CDR1 as MDHEN and CDR2 as SYDVKM. The CDR3 sequence: CASSSAYEQYF. The CDR3 bases are TGTGCCAGCAGTTCGGCCTACGAGCAGTACTTC.

CDR3 in amino acids: CASSQHGGLGGYTF. The CDR3 DNA sequence: TGCGCCAGCAGCCAACACGGGGGTTTAGGGGGCTACACCTTC. This rearrangement joins TRBV4-3 to TRBJ1-2, with a tentative D call TRBD1 (5 bases). The CDR3 is 14 amino acids. CDR1 and CDR2 from the germline V gene are LGHNA and YSLEER. Trimming pared 2 bases from V and 8 bases from J, leaving 15 bases between.

The CDR3 region is CASSNPQGINSPLHF. In nucleotides, the CDR3 is TGTGCCAGCTCCAACCCACAGGGTATTAATTCACCCCTCCACTTT. This rearrangement joins TRBV18 to TRBJ1-6, with D perhaps matching TRBD1 (6 bases). Per the germline V gene, CDR1 is KGHSH and CDR2 is LQKENI. The ends were cut back, 6 bases at V and 6 bases at J, with 15 bases in the middle. This CDR3 is built from 15 residues.

The chain carries TRBV30 and TRBJ1-1, with D uncertain. Germline V gives CDR1 GTSNPN, CDR2 SVGIG (reference sequence). CDR3 length equals 15 residues. V was cut by 3 bases and J by 0 bases, with 14 bases left in between. The CDR3 sequence: CAWRQFGKMNTEAFF. The CDR3 DNA reads TGTGCCTGGAGACAATTCGGGAAAATGAACACTGAAGCTTTCTTT.

The rearrangement joins TRBV7-2 to TRBJ2-7; 7 bases map to TRBD2. This CDR3 spans 13 amino acids. Germline CDR1 SGHTA, CDR2 FQGNSA. Trimming removed 5 bases from V and 6 bases from J; junction bases left unmatched: 7. The DNA of the CDR3 is TGTGCCAGCAGCCCAGGAGCGGGGACCGAGCAGTACTTC. Residues: CASSPGAGTEQYF.

This clone was observed a handful of times. CDR3 sequence (DNA): TGTGCCAGCAGTGGCTTGGGGGGGGGCCAGAAGACCCAGTACTTC. It translates to CASSGLGGGQKTQYF. The genes are TRBV9 and TRBJ2-5; perhaps TRBD2 as D (7 bases). CDR3 length: 15 residues. Germline V CDR1 and CDR2: SGDLS, YYNGEE. The V end lost 5 bases, the J end lost 6 bases, and 20 bases lay between the germline ends.

CDR3 sequence reads: CASSAQIRASFNEQFF. The CDR3 nucleotides read TGTGCCAGTAGCGCTCAAATACGGGCTAGCTTTAATGAGCAGTTCTTC. The gene calls are TRBV19 and TRBJ2-1, with D tentatively TRBD2 (5 bases). There are 16 residues in the CDR3. V lost 6 bases to trimming and J lost 7 bases, with 22 bases between them. Germline V gene data show CDR1 as LNHDA and CDR2 as SQIVND (reference sequence).